The clone carrying this T cell receptor beta chain appeared many times. At one end the junction does not follow the germline gene, possibly because of a read error. The sample originates from a study of early T cells in non-severe SARS-CoV-2 infection. TCRdb ran MiXCR on the 5' RACE reads and lists one entry per CDR3 protein. The table shows about 39,000 distinct CDR3 sequences, with 4.5% to 7% occurring only once. Sequences were derived from whole blood, sampled at baseline. The clonotype was recovered from an adult who was a healthcare worker with PCR-confirmed SARS-CoV-2 infection or an uninfected control (not recorded which).

The DNA for the CDR3 is TGTGCCAGCAGCTTTACCGGGCCCTCCTATAATGAGCAGTTCTTC. This sequence encodes CASSFTGPSYNEQFF. J is TRBJ2-1 and V is TRBV5-4; D is unclear. The CDR3 runs to 15 residues. Per the germline V gene, CDR1 is SGHNT and CDR2 is YYREEE (reference sequence).